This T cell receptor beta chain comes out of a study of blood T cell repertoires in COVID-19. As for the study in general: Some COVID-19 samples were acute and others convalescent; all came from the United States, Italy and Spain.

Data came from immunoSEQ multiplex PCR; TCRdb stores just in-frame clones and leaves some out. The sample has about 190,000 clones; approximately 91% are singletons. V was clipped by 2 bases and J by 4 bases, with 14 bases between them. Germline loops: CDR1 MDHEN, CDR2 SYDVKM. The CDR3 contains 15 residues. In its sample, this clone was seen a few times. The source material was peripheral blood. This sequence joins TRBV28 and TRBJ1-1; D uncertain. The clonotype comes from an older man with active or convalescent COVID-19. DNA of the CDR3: TGTGCCAGCAGTTTAGGGTACGCCCGGGGCACTGAAGCTTTCTTT. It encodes CASSLGYARGTEAFF.